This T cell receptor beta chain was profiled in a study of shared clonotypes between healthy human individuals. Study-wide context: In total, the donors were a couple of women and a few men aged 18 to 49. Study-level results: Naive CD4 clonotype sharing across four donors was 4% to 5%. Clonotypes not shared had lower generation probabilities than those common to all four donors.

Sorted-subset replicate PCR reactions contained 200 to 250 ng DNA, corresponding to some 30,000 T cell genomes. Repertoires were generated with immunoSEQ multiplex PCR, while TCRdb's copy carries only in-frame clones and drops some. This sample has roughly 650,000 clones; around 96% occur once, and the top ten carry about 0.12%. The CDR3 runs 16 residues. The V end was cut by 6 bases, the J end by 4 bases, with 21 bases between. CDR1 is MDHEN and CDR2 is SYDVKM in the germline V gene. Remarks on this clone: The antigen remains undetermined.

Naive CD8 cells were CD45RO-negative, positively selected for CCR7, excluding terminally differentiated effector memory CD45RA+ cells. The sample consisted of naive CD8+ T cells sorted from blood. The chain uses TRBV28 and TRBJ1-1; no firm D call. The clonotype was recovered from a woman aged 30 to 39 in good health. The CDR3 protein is CASRLPTIGFGTEAFF. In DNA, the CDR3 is TGTGCCAGCAGACTCCCCACAATTGGGTTCGGCACTGAAGCTTTCTTT.